A single sample is the source of the 25 T cell receptor beta chains below, sequenced in a study of blood T cell repertoires in COVID-19. Generated by immunoSEQ multiplex PCR, the TCRdb table keeps only in-frame clones and is missing some. The sample includes 310,000 or so clones, about nine tenths of them seen just once. Sequencing was done on a sample of PBMCs or T cells enriched from blood (not recorded which). Every receptor here comes from a young woman who had recovered from COVID-19.

V and J are TRBV28 and TRBJ1-3, with TRBD1 matching over 7 bases. This CDR3 region has 16 residues. Germline V lookup: CDR1 MDHEN, CDR2 SYDVKM. V shed 5 bases and J 0 bases; nucleotides not matched to a gene: 7. This CDR3 reads CASSTPGQFSGNTIYF. The CDR3 region has the DNA TGTGCCAGCAGTACCCCGGGACAGTTCTCTGGAAACACCATATATTTT.

This chain joins TRBV28 and TRBJ1-3; the match to TRBD1 covers 9 bases. Looked up from germline, CDR1 is MDHEN and CDR2 is SYDVKM. CDR3 length: 16 amino acids. Trimming took 6 bases from V and 4 from J; bases not matched to a gene: 10. CDR3 in DNA: TGTGCCAGCAGGTGGACAGGGGTCACGACGGGAAACACCATATATTTT. Protein sequence: CASRWTGVTTGNTIYF.

The J gene is TRBJ1-5, the V gene TRBV6-2 or TRBV6-3, with D tentatively TRBD1 (5 bases). This CDR3 has 19 amino acids. Trimming cost V 2 bases and J 7 bases, with 27 bases left between them. Looked up from germline, CDR1 is MNHEY and CDR2 is SVGEGT. CDR3 residues: CASSYERMKGSGYGQPQHF. The DNA for the CDR3 is TGTGCCAGCAGTTACGAGAGGATGAAGGGGTCCGGGTATGGGCAGCCCCAGCATTTT.

This clone showed up just once. The chain links TRBV24-1 to TRBJ2-7; 7 positions agree with TRBD1. Germline lookup yields CDR1 KGHDR and CDR2 SFDVKD. Germline trimming cut 2 bases from V and 2 bases from J; bases unmatched to any gene: 5. The CDR3 covers 15 residues. CDR3 sequence reads: CATSDSRDSTYEQYF. In DNA form, the CDR3 reads TGTGCCACCAGTGATTCCCGGGACAGTACCTACGAGCAGTACTTC.

In this sample, this clone turned up a few times. The chain employs TRBV9 and TRBJ2-7; 9 bases are a match to TRBD1. The J segment lost 7 bases and the V segment lost 3 bases, leaving 5 bases of the junction unmatched. The germline CDR1 and CDR2 sequences are SGDLS and YYNGEE. This CDR3 is built from 13 residues. The DNA for the CDR3 is TGTGCCAGCAGCGAGCAGGGACAGGGAGAGCAGTACTTC. The encoded protein is CASSEQGQGEQYF.

The chain carries TRBV27 and TRBJ1-2; D unresolved. The V end was cut by 0 bases, the J end by 3 bases, with 11 bases between. The CDR3 has 15 residues. Germline CDR1 is MNHEY and CDR2 is SMNVEV (reference sequence). The CDR3 coding sequence is TGTGCCAGCAGTTTATCGGCAGCCGGGGACTATGGCTACACCTTC. Protein sequence: CASSLSAAGDYGYTF.

The gene calls are TRBV5-5 and TRBJ2-7; 7 bases line up with TRBD1. The V segment lost 3 bases and the J segment 5 bases; nucleotides outside the gene matches: 11. This CDR3 spans 15 amino acids. Germline assignment: CDR1 SGHKS and CDR2 YYEKEE (reference sequence). CDR3 DNA sequence: TGTGCCAGCAGCTACAGGGGCCGTCGGATTGACGAGCAGTACTTC. Translation: CASSYRGRRIDEQYF. Using reference TRBV5-5 and TRBJ2-7 for the parts outside the CDR3, the full variable domain is DAGVTQSPTHLIKTRGQQVTLRCSPISGHKSVSWYQQVLGQGPQFIFQYYEKEERGRGNFPDRFSARQFPNYSSELNVNALLLGDSALYLCASSYRGRRIDEQYFGPGTRLTVT.

This clone was observed a few times. The V gene is TRBV29-1, the J gene TRBJ1-6; 10 nucleotides agree with TRBD1. CDR1 is SQVTM and CDR2 is ANQGSEA in the germline V gene. V was clipped by 6 bases and J by 8 bases; unmatched bases: 4. This CDR3 has 13 residues. In DNA form, the CDR3 reads TGCAGCGTCGGGACAGGGGAAGATTCACCCCTCCACTTT. Encoded protein: CSVGTGEDSPLHF.

This chain uses TRBV5-6 with TRBJ2-7; D may be TRBD1 (5 bases). The ends were cut back, 1 base at V and 2 bases at J, with 10 bases in the middle. CDR1 is SGHDT, CDR2 YYEEEE, per germline. The CDR3 is 14 amino acids. DNA of the CDR3: TGTGCCAGCAGCTTGTTGGGGCCCGCCTACGAGCAGTACTTC. It yields the protein CASSLLGPAYEQYF.

V and J are TRBV11-2 and TRBJ2-7; D is ambiguous. The CDR3 covers 12 residues. The V and J ends lost 0 bases and 6 bases respectively, with 6 bases between them. Germline CDR1 is SGHAT and CDR2 is FQNNGV. The CDR3 nucleotides read TGTGCCAGCAGCTTAGACTTTATCGAGCAGTACTTC. Its translation: CASSLDFIEQYF.

The chain carries TRBV7-8 and TRBJ2-7, with 8 bases identical to TRBD2. V was pared by 5 bases and J by 9 bases, with 6 bases of the junction left unmatched. Germline V gene data show CDR1 as SGHVS and CDR2 as FQNEAQ. The CDR3 sequence is 12 residues long. The chain's CDR3 is CASSQRELGQYF. The DNA of the CDR3 is TGTGCCAGCAGCCAGCGGGAGTTGGGGCAGTACTTC.

The J gene is TRBJ1-5, the V gene TRBV3-1 (or the pseudogene TRBV3-2), with D unclear. The CDR3 spans 16 residues. Trimming left V 0 bases short and J 3 bases short, with 12 bases between. From germline, CDR1 is LGHDT and CDR2 YNNKEL (reference sequence). The CDR3 loop is CASSQDLAAPNQPQHF. The CDR3 DNA reads as TGTGCCAGCAGCCAAGATCTCGCGGCACCCAATCAGCCCCAGCATTTT.

V is TRBV30 and J is TRBJ1-4; no definite D call. CDR1 is GTSNPN and CDR2 is SVGIG in the germline V gene (reference sequence). V shed 5 bases and J shed 8 bases, with 9 bases lying between them. This CDR3 comprises 11 residues. This CDR3 is CAWYEGEKLFF. The DNA of the CDR3 is TGTGCCTGGTACGAGGGCGAAAAACTGTTTTTT.

The V gene is TRBV18, the J gene TRBJ1-6; 11 nucleotides match TRBD1. The trim removed 3 bases at V and 7 bases at J, leaving 5 bases unmatched. This CDR3 has 16 amino acids. The germline gives CDR1 KGHSH, CDR2 LQKENI. CDR3 region: CASSPLGQGGNSPLHF. The DNA for the CDR3 is TGTGCCAGCTCACCCCTGGGACAGGGGGGAAATTCACCCCTCCACTTT.

The genes are TRBV30 and TRBJ2-7; D is possibly TRBD1 (6 bases). Between the trimmed V and J ends, which lost 2 bases and 0 bases, there was a span of 14 bases. Germline values: CDR1 GTSNPN, CDR2 SVGIG (reference sequence). The CDR3 length is 15 residues. In nucleotides, the CDR3 is TGTGCCTGGAGTACCTTAGGGACATCCTCCTACGAGCAGTACTTC. Encoded protein: CAWSTLGTSSYEQYF.

V and J are TRBV5-1 and TRBJ2-3, with D maybe TRBD2 (7 bases). V was clipped by 6 bases and J by 5 bases, with 19 bases between them. In germline, CDR1 is SGHRS, CDR2 YFSETQ. This CDR3 is 15 amino acids long. CDR3 in amino acids: CASKDGGAIEDTQYF. CDR3 in DNA: TGCGCCAGCAAAGATGGGGGGGCCATTGAAGATACGCAGTATTTT.

The chain links TRBV9 to TRBJ2-5, with 8 positions matching TRBD1. J gave up 5 bases and V 0 bases, and 9 bases lay outside the gene matches. This CDR3 contains 16 residues. CDR1 is SGDLS and CDR2 is YYNGEE in the germline V gene. The chain's CDR3 is CASSVALAGGWETQYF. The CDR3 DNA sequence: TGTGCCAGCAGCGTAGCTTTAGCAGGGGGCTGGGAGACCCAGTACTTC.

The chain has TRBV27 and TRBJ2-5; TRBD1 matches at 8 bases. V was pared by 4 bases and J by 4 bases, with 2 bases of the junction left unmatched. The CDR3 runs to 13 residues. CDR1 and CDR2 from the germline V gene are MNHEY and SMNVEV (reference sequence). CDR3 nucleotide sequence: TGTGCCAGCAGTTCGCAGGGGGCAGAGACCCAGTACTTC. This gives the protein CASSSQGAETQYF.

This sequence joins TRBV20-1 and TRBJ2-1, with D unclear. V shed 3 bases and J shed 8 bases, with 20 bases lying between them. The CDR3 has 15 residues. CDR1 and CDR2 from the germline V gene are DFQATT and SNEGSKA (reference sequence). CDR3 DNA: TGCAGTGCTAGTAGGTCAGCGTCGGAAGGCGATGAGCAGTTCTTC. Protein sequence: CSASRSASEGDEQFF.

The chain combines TRBV4-1 with TRBJ2-5; 13 positions match TRBD2. CDR3 length equals 16 residues. V was pared by 2 bases and J by 3 bases, with 3 bases of the junction left unmatched. Germline CDR1 and CDR2: MGHRA and YSYEKL. The DNA of the CDR3 is TGCGCCAGCAGCCAACTGGGGACTAGCGGGGAAGAGACCCAGTACTTC. Amino acid sequence: CASSQLGTSGEETQYF.

V is TRBV7-2 and J is TRBJ2-3, with TRBD2 identical over 9 bases. CDR1 SGHTA and CDR2 FQGNSA come from the germline V gene. The CDR3 contains 15 residues. V lost 4 bases, J lost 4 bases, and 6 bases stayed unmatched. The CDR3 sequence is CASSSLSGRADTQYF. CDR3 sequence (DNA): TGTGCCAGCAGCTCCCTTAGCGGGAGAGCAGATACGCAGTATTTT.

The J gene is TRBJ1-5, the V gene TRBV27, with D hard to call. From germline, CDR1 is MNHEY and CDR2 SMNVEV (reference sequence). Between the trimmed V and J ends, which lost 6 bases and 7 bases, there was a span of 13 bases. The CDR3 is 13 amino acids. DNA for the CDR3: TGTGCCAGCAGCGGCATGGGAGGACAGCCCCAGCATTTT. Its translation is CASSGMGGQPQHF.

This clone was observed a few times. This rearrangement joins TRBV6-6 to TRBJ2-2, with 8 bases that match TRBD2. CDR1 is MNHNY, CDR2 SVGAGI, per germline (reference sequence). The CDR3 spans 15 residues. V dropped 9 bases and J dropped 3; count of bases not matched to a gene: 9. The CDR3 nucleotides read TGTGCCAGTTTCGGAGCGGGAGAGGACACCGGGGAGCTGTTTTTT. It translates to CASFGAGEDTGELFF.

The chain carries TRBV7-3 and TRBJ2-3, with 9 bases that match TRBD1. The V gene end was trimmed by 5 bases and the J gene end by 0 bases; junction bases not matched to a gene: 3. CDR1 is SGHTA and CDR2 is FQGTGA in the germline V gene. The CDR3 totals 15 residues. CDR3 in DNA: TGTGCCAGCAGCCGACAGGGGGTTAGCACAGATACGCAGTATTTT. Its protein is CASSRQGVSTDTQYF.

The chain links TRBV2 to TRBJ2-2; TRBD2 might be the D (6 bases). The CDR3 totals 14 residues. With 3 bases removed from V and 7 bases from J, the gap between germline ends came to 12 bases. Per the germline V gene, CDR1 is SNHLY and CDR2 is FYNNEI. This CDR3 reads CASSDRGWDGELFF. The CDR3, as DNA: TGTGCCAGCAGTGACCGGGGGTGGGACGGGGAGCTGTTTTTT. The variable domain in full, with the rest retrieved from reference TRBV2 and TRBJ2-2, is EPEVTQTPSHQVTQMGQEVILRCVPISNHLYFYWYRQILGQKVEFLVSFYNNEISEKSEIFDDQFSVERPDGSNFTLKIRSTKLEDSAMYFCASSDRGWDGELFFGEGSRLTVL.